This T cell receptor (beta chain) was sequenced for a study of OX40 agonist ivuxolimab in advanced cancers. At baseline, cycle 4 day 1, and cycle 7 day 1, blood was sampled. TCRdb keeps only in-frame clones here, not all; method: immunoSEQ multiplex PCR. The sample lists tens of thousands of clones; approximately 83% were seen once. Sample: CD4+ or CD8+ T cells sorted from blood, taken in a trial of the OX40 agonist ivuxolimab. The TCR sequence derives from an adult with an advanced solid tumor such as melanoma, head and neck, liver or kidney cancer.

As DNA, the CDR3 is TGTGCCTGCACGGGACTAGCGGGTCTTCGATCCCCTTACGAGCAGTACTTC. As protein: CACTGLAGLRSPYEQYF. The gene calls are TRBV30 and TRBJ2-7; 12 nucleotides align to TRBD2. Germline loops: CDR1 GTSNPN, CDR2 SVGIG (reference sequence). This CDR3 is built from 17 residues. V lost 6 bases, J lost 4 bases, and 16 bases stayed unmatched.